Listed here are 4 T cell receptor beta chains from one sample, sequenced in a study of glioma-infiltrating T cells after dendritic cell vaccination. This table comes from immunoSEQ multiplex PCR, and its TCRdb copy is limited to in-frame clones, with some not included. This sample yields tens of thousands of clones, of which around 86% are seen a single time; 5.5% to 8% belongs to the top ten. Sample time point: after dendritic cell vaccination, including at tumor progression/relapse. Sequenced material: blood, taken after dendritic cell vaccination. Every receptor here comes from a human donor with glioblastoma.

The rearrangement uses TRBV10-3 and TRBJ2-5; D perhaps matches TRBD1 (5 bases). Deletions cut 3 bases from V and 3 bases from J, with 8 bases between. The CDR3 totals 13 residues. CDR1 is ENHRY, CDR2 SYGVKD, per germline. CDR3 region: CAISDVREETQYF. CDR3 DNA sequence: TGTGCCATCAGTGATGTCAGGGAAGAGACCCAGTACTTC.

This clone was picked up a small number of times. The DNA of the CDR3 is TGTGCCAGCAGTTCGACCCCCCAGGTCTATGGCTACACCTTC. This encodes CASSSTPQVYGYTF. The chain is built from TRBV6-5 and TRBJ1-2; D is undetermined. The V end was cut by 4 bases, the J end by 4 bases, with 13 bases between. This CDR3 region has 14 residues. Germline V CDR1 and CDR2: MNHEY, SVGAGI.

This sequence joins TRBV29-1 and TRBJ1-2, with D maybe TRBD1 (5 bases). The CDR3 is 11 residues long. The ends were cut back, 5 bases at V and 8 bases at J, with 12 bases in the middle. Germline values: CDR1 SQVTM, CDR2 ANQGSEA. The CDR3 spells CSVTGSEGYTF. The DNA of the CDR3 is TGCAGCGTTACAGGTTCGGAGGGCTACACCTTC.

This clone was found once. The CDR3 reads CASRTGSGNTIYF. The CDR3 nucleotides are TGTGCCAGCAGGACAGGGTCTGGAAACACCATATATTTT. This chain connects TRBV28 to TRBJ1-3; 7 nucleotides agree with TRBD1. Trimming took 6 bases from V and 1 from J; bases not matched to a gene: 0. Germline values: CDR1 MDHEN, CDR2 SYDVKM. This CDR3 comprises 13 residues.